This entry lists 19 T cell receptor beta chains sequenced from one sample in a study of blood T cell repertoires in COVID-19. Only in-frame clones appear in the TCRdb table, and some are missing; sequencing was by immunoSEQ multiplex PCR. Found here are 250,000 to 350,000 clones, 80% to 90% of them singletons; the top ten hold approximately 0.84%. Sample: peripheral blood. Every receptor here comes from a man aged 25 to 45 with acute or convalescent COVID-19.

The rearrangement links TRBV11-2 to TRBJ1-2; 7 nucleotides align to TRBD1. Looked up from germline, CDR1 is SGHAT and CDR2 is FQNNGV. The junction had 3 bases not matched to a gene; V was cut back by 5 bases and J by 6 bases. CDR3 length: 12 residues. The CDR3 sequence: CASSRQGNGYTF. In DNA, the CDR3 is TGTGCCAGCAGCCGACAGGGAAATGGCTACACCTTC. The full variable domain, in which reference TRBV11-2 and TRBJ1-2 provide the parts outside the CDR3, is EAGVAQSPRYKIIEKRQSVAFWCNPISGHATLYWYQQILGQGPKLLIQFQNNGVVDDSQLPKDRFSAERLKGVDSTLKIQPAKLEDSAVYLCASSRQGNGYTFGSGTRLTVV.

The chain recombines TRBV5-1 with TRBJ2-6; 8 bases line up with TRBD1. The CDR3 spans 18 residues. Germline values: CDR1 SGHRS, CDR2 YFSETQ. The J segment lost 1 base and the V segment lost 3 bases, leaving 9 bases of the junction unmatched. The CDR3 DNA reads as TGCGCCAGCAGCTGGGACAGGACCCGCCTGTCTGGGGCCAACGTCCTGACTTTC. Amino acids: CASSWDRTRLSGANVLTF.

V is TRBV2 and J is TRBJ1-5; D perhaps matches TRBD1 (6 bases). This CDR3 has 14 residues. V shed 6 bases and J shed 4 bases, with 13 bases lying between them. Germline CDR1 and CDR2: SNHLY and FYNNEI. DNA for the CDR3: TGTGCCAGCAGCCCGGGACACTCAAATCAGCCCCAGCATTTT. It is translated as CASSPGHSNQPQHF.

This clone was detected a few times. This chain links TRBV19 with TRBJ1-2; 8 bases align to TRBD1. The germline V gene encodes CDR1 LNHDA and CDR2 SQIVND (reference sequence). The CDR3 consists of 15 residues. J gave up 4 bases and V 6 bases, and 10 bases lay outside the gene matches. For the CDR3, the DNA is TGTGCCAGTAGGCTCTATATCGGGACAGGCTATGGCTACACCTTC. Translation gives CASRLYIGTGYGYTF.

The CDR3 is CASSMLGDRDYYGYTF. In DNA form, the CDR3 reads TGTGCCAGTAGTATGCTGGGGGACAGGGACTACTATGGCTACACCTTC. The gene calls are TRBV19 and TRBJ1-2, with TRBD1 matching over 9 bases. In germline, CDR1 is LNHDA, CDR2 SQIVND (reference sequence). J was trimmed by 3 bases and V by 3 bases; bases with no gene match: 8. CDR3 length: 16 amino acids.

CDR3 protein: CASSHRQGINEKLFF. The CDR3 bases are TGTGCCAGCAGCCACAGACAGGGGATAAATGAAAAACTGTTTTTT. The chain couples TRBV3-1 (or the pseudogene TRBV3-2) to TRBJ1-4, with 8 bases matching TRBD1. The J segment lost 5 bases and the V segment lost 3 bases, leaving 5 bases of the junction unmatched. There are 15 residues in the CDR3. CDR1 and CDR2 (germline): LGHDT, YNNKEL (reference sequence).

This chain joins TRBV4-2 and TRBJ2-3; no firm D call. The CDR3 contains 15 residues. Germline V gene lookup returns CDR1 LGHNA and CDR2 YNFKEQ. The V and J ends lost 0 bases and 0 bases respectively, with 7 bases between them. CDR3 DNA: TGTGCCAGCAGCCAAGACTATCTCAGCACAGATACGCAGTATTTT. It encodes CASSQDYLSTDTQYF.

V is TRBV5-5 and J is TRBJ1-3, with a possible D match to TRBD1 (6 bases). Germline lookup yields CDR1 SGHKS and CDR2 YYEKEE (reference sequence). The CDR3 is 15 amino acids. With 0 bases removed from V and 2 bases from J, the gap between germline ends came to 9 bases. In DNA form, the CDR3 reads TGTGCCAGCAGCTTGGAGGCAGGGGCTGGAAACACCATATATTTT. Translated: CASSLEAGAGNTIYF.

The V gene is TRBV30, the J gene TRBJ1-2; 7 bases are a match to TRBD1. CDR3 size: 16 residues. Per germline, CDR1 GTSNPN and CDR2 SVGIG (reference sequence). V lost 3 bases and J lost 4; bases outside the gene matches: 14. CDR3 protein: CAWRKLGGGGVYGYTF. In nucleotides, the CDR3 is TGTGCCTGGAGAAAACTAGGAGGGGGCGGCGTCTATGGCTACACCTTC.

This clone has a single count. The chain recombines TRBV5-4 with TRBJ2-2, with a tentative D call TRBD2 (5 bases). This CDR3 is built from 16 residues. Between the trimmed V and J ends, which lost 1 base and 1 base, there was a span of 11 bases. Per germline, CDR1 SGHNT and CDR2 YYREEE (reference sequence). DNA for the CDR3: TGTGCCAGCAGCTTGCCCGGGAATAGGAACACCGGGGAGCTGTTTTTT. Protein sequence: CASSLPGNRNTGELFF.

This chain uses TRBV19 with TRBJ2-7; 8 nucleotides agree with TRBD2. The CDR3 has 12 amino acids. Germline V gives CDR1 LNHDA, CDR2 SQIVND (reference sequence). V shed 8 bases, J shed 3 bases, and the junction held 3 bases outside the gene matches. The CDR3 DNA sequence: TGTGCCAGTTCGGGGGGGGGCTACGAGCAGTACTTC. Translated, it gives CASSGGGYEQYF.

This clone was counted a single time. This chain uses TRBV18 with TRBJ2-3; 10 positions agree with TRBD2. V shed 0 bases and J 0 bases; nucleotides not matched to a gene: 6. The CDR3 runs to 18 residues. Germline CDR1 KGHSH, CDR2 LQKENI. The CDR3 is CASSPPKRGGPSTDTQYF. The CDR3 DNA reads as TGTGCCAGCTCACCACCAAAGCGGGGGGGACCTAGCACAGATACGCAGTATTTT. The full variable domain, completed using reference TRBV18 and TRBJ2-3, is NAGVMQNPRHLVRRRGQEARLRCSPMKGHSHVYWYRQLPEEGLKFMVYLQKENIIDESGMPKERFSAEFPKEGPSILRIQQVVRGDSAAYFCASSPPKRGGPSTDTQYFGPGTRLTVL.

The chain carries TRBV12-5 and TRBJ2-7; possibly TRBD2 for D (6 bases). The CDR3 is 15 residues long. V shed 2 bases and J shed 4 bases, with 15 bases lying between them. The V gene's germline CDR1 is LGHNT and CDR2 FRNRAP. DNA for the CDR3: TGTGCTAGTGGTTTGTTGCGGGGCCAAAAATACGAGCAGTACTTC. Protein product: CASGLLRGQKYEQYF. The full variable domain, in which reference TRBV12-5 and TRBJ2-7 provide the parts outside the CDR3, is DARVTQTPRHKVTEMGQEVTMRCQPILGHNTVFWYRQTMMQGLELLAYFRNRAPLDDSGMPKDRFSAEMPDATLATLKIQPSEPRDSAVYFCASGLLRGQKYEQYFGPGTRLTVT.

CDR3: CASSPGTGYTGELFF. CDR3 coding DNA: TGTGCCAGCAGCCCAGGGACAGGGTACACCGGGGAGCTGTTTTTT. The rearrangement uses TRBV6-2 or TRBV6-3 and TRBJ2-2; 9 bases align to TRBD1. The CDR3 sequence is 15 residues long. From germline, CDR1 is MNHEY and CDR2 SVGEGT. The V segment lost 6 bases and the J segment 3 bases; nucleotides outside the gene matches: 5.

The rearrangement uses TRBV30 and TRBJ1-2; D uncertain. Trimming removed 8 bases at V and 2 bases at J, with 6 bases between. Per the germline V gene, CDR1 is GTSNPN and CDR2 is SVGIG (reference sequence). The CDR3 is 10 amino acids. The CDR3 DNA reads as TGTGCCGAGAAAAACTATGGCTACACCTTC. Translation gives CAEKNYGYTF.

In its sample, this clone was seen once. The chain joins TRBV28 to TRBJ1-3; D may be TRBD1 (6 bases). This CDR3 has 14 amino acids. V was pared by 5 bases and J by 10 bases, with 18 bases between. From germline, CDR1 is MDHEN and CDR2 SYDVKM. The chain's CDR3 is CASSPPGEVGTIYF. The CDR3 DNA sequence: TGTGCCAGCAGTCCCCCAGGGGAAGTGGGGACCATATATTTT.

The chain is built from TRBV11-3 and TRBJ2-1; D gene unclear. CDR1 is SGHNT and CDR2 is YENEEA in the germline V gene. The CDR3 has 11 amino acids. Between the trimmed V and J ends, which lost 6 bases and 5 bases, there was a span of 5 bases. The CDR3 DNA sequence: TGTGCCAGCAGTCGCGACAATGAGCAGTTCTTC. Amino acid sequence: CASSRDNEQFF.

DNA of the CDR3: TGTGCCAGCAGTTTACAGGGGGTTGGCTACACCTTC. It translates to CASSLQGVGYTF. The gene calls are TRBV27 and TRBJ1-2, with 7 bases aligning to TRBD1. Germline V gene sequence: CDR1 MNHEY, CDR2 SMNVEV (reference sequence). V lost 2 bases to trimming and J lost 7 bases; unmatched junction nucleotides: 1. CDR3 length: 12 amino acids.

CDR3 in amino acids: CASSYSPVDSYNEQFF. In DNA, the CDR3 is TGTGCCAGCAGTTACTCGCCGGTAGACTCCTACAATGAGCAGTTCTTC. The V and J genes are TRBV6-5 and TRBJ2-1; D gene ambiguous. The germline CDR1 and CDR2 sequences are MNHEY and SVGAGI. The CDR3 is 16 residues long. Trimming pared 0 bases from V and 0 bases from J, leaving 9 bases between.